This T cell receptor beta chain is from a study of T-cell memory formation after mild COVID-19. Whole-study context: In these data, TCR clusters were largely donor specific.

TCRdb analysed the 5' RACE reads with MiXCR anew, one entry per CDR3 protein. This table has hundreds of thousands of distinct CDR3 sequences, approximately 15% appearing once. The study's findings and limits: Memory cells collected pre-infection included some clones that later responded, suggesting cross-reactive memory joined. CD4+ contracting clones were found mainly in CM and EM, and CD8+ ones in EMRA. Clones that contracted from day 15 to 85 were balanced CD4/CD8, while later expanders leaned CD4+.

J lost 5 bases, V lost 2 bases, and 2 bases had no gene match. The CDR3 contains 14 residues. Germline lookup yields CDR1 SGHTA and CDR2 FQGTGA. With respect to this clonotype: The antigen remains unidentified. It may be a read error: a sequence one base away is much more abundant.

The source is a man aged 18 to 30 who had mild COVID-19 (a few samples of this study predate the infection). Cell type and time point are not known. J is TRBJ2-3 and V is TRBV7-3, with 9 bases aligning to TRBD2. Sequenced input: PBMCs or a T cell subset sorted from them (not recorded which). The CDR3 bases are TGTGCCAGCAGCTTAGCGGGGGGGCAAGATACGCAGTATTTT. This encodes CASSLAGGQDTQYF.